Given below is one T cell receptor (beta chain) in context. V lost 0 bases, J lost 2 bases, and 7 bases stayed unmatched. The germline CDR1 and CDR2 sequences are SQVTM and ANQGSEA. The CDR3 has 16 amino acids. The table came from immunoSEQ multiplex PCR; TCRdb's copy has only in-frame clones and leaves some out. The data contain 45,000 to 60,000 clones, roughly 93% of them seen just once; the ten biggest clones take up roughly 5%. Documented time point: newly diagnosed, previously untreated cHL patient sample. This entry belongs to a study of PD-1 blockade in classical Hodgkin lymphoma. The clonotype was recovered from a human donor with classical Hodgkin lymphoma. The J gene is TRBJ2-3, the V gene TRBV29-1; 8 bases map to TRBD2. The sample consisted of peripheral blood mononuclear cells (PBMCs). CDR3 coding DNA: TGCAGCGTTGAAGATCTACTAGCGGTGGCCACAGATACGCAGTATTTT. It encodes CSVEDLLAVATDTQYF.